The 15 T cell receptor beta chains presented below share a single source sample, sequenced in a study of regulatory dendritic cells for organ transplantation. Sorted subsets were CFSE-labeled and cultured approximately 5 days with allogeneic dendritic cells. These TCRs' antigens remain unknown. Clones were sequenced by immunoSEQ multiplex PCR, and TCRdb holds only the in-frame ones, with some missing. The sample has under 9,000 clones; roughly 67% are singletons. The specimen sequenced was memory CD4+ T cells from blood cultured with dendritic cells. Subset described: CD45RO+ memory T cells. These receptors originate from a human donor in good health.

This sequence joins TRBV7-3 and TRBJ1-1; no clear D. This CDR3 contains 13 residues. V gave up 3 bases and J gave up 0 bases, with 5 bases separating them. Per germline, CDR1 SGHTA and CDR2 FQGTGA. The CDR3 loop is CASSFAVNTEAFF. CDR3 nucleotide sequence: TGTGCCAGCAGCTTCGCGGTGAACACTGAAGCTTTCTTT.

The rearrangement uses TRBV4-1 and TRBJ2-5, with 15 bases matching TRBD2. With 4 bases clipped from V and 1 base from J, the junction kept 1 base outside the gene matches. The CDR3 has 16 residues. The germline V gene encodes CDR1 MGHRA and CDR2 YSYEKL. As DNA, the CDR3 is TGCGCCAGCAGCCCGGGACTAGCGGGGGGCCAAGAGACCCAGTACTTC. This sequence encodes CASSPGLAGGQETQYF.

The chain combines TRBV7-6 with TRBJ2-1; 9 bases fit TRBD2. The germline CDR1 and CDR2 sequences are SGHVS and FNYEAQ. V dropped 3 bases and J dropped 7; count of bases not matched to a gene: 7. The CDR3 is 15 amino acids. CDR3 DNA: TGTGCCAGCAGCTTGGCTAGCGGGGTAGGGAATGAGCAGTTCTTC. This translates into CASSLASGVGNEQFF.

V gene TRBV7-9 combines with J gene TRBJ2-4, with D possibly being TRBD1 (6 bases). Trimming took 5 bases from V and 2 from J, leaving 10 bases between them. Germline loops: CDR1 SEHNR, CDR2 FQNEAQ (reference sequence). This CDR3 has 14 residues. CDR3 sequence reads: CASSRTGTKNIQYF. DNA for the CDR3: TGTGCCAGCAGCCGCACAGGGACCAAAAACATTCAGTACTTC.

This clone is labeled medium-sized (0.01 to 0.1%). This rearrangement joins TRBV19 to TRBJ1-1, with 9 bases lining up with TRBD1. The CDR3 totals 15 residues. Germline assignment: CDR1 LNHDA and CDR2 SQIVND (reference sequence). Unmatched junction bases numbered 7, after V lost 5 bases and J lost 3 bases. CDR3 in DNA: TGTGCCAGTAGTGGGGTCGGACAGGGGTACACTGAAGCTTTCTTT. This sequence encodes CASSGVGQGYTEAFF.

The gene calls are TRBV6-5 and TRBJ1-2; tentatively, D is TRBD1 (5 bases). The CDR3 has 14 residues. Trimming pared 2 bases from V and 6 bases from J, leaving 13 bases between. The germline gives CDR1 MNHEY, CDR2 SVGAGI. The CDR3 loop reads CASSYADGTDGYTF. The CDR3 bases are TGTGCCAGCAGTTACGCAGATGGGACTGATGGCTACACCTTC.

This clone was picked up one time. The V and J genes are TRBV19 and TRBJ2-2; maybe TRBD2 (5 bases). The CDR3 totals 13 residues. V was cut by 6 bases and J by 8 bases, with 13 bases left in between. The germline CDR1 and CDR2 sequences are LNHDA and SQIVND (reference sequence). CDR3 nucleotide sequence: TGTGCCAGTAGCCCCACCGGGGATGGGGAGCTGTTTTTT. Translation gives CASSPTGDGELFF.

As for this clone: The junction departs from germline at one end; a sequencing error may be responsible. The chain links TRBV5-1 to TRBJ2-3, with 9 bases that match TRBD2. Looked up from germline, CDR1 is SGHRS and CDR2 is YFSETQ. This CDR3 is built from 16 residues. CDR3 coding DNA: TGCGCCAGCAGCTTGGGTAGCGGGGGCCGCACAGGTACGCAGTATTTT. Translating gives CASSLGSGGRTGTQYF.

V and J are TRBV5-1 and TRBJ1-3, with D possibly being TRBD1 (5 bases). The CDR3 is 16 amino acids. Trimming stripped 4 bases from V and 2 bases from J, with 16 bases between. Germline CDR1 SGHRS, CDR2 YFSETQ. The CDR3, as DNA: TGCGCCAGCAGCCCCGGGGGTCGGTCCCCTGGAAACACCATATATTTT. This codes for CASSPGGRSPGNTIYF. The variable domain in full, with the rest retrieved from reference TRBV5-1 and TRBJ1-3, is KAGVTQTPRYLIKTRGQQVTLSCSPISGHRSVSWYQQTPGQGLQFLFEYFSETQRNKGNFPGRFSGRQFSNSRSEMNVSTLELGDSALYLCASSPGGRSPGNTIYFGEGSWLTVV.

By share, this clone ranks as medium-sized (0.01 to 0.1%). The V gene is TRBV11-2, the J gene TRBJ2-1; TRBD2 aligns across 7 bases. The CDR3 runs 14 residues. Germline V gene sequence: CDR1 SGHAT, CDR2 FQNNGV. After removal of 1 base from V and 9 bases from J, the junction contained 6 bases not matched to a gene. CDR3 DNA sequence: TGTGCCAGCAGCTTAGGACTAGCTATTACTGAGCAGTTCTTC. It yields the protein CASSLGLAITEQFF.

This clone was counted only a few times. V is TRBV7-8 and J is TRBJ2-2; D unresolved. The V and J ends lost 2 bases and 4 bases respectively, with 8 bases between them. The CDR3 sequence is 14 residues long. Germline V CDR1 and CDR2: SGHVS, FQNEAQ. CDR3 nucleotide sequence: TGTGCCAGCAGCTTAACCAGAATCACCGGGGAGCTGTTTTTT. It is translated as CASSLTRITGELFF.

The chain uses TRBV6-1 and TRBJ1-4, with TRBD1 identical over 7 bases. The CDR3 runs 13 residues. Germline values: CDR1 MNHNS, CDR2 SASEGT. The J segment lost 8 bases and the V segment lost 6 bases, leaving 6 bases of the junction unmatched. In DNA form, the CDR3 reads TGTGCCAGCAGCGACAGGGCGGGGGAAAAACTGTTTTTT. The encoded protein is CASSDRAGEKLFF.

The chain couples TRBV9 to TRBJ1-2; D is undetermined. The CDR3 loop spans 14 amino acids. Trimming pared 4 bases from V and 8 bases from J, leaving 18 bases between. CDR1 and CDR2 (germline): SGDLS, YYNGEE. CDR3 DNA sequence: TGTGCCAGCAGCCTGGCGGAGCCCTACGGCGGCTACACCTTC. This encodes CASSLAEPYGGYTF.

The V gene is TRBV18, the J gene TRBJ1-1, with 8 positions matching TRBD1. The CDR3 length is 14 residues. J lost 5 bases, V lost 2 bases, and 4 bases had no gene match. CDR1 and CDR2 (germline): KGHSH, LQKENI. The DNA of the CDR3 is TGTGCCAGCTCACCAGGGACAGGTCGTACTGAAGCTTTCTTT. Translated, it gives CASSPGTGRTEAFF. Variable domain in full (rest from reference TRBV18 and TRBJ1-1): NAGVMQNPRHLVRRRGQEARLRCSPMKGHSHVYWYRQLPEEGLKFMVYLQKENIIDESGMPKERFSAEFPKEGPSILRIQQVVRGDSAAYFCASSPGTGRTEAFFGQGTRLTVV.

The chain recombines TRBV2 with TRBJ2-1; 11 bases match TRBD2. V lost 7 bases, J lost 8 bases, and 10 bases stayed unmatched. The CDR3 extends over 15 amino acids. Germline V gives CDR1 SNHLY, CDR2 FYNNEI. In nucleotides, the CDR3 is TGTGCCAGCAAGATGATAGCGGGGGGGCCGTATGAGCAGTTCTTC. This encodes CASKMIAGGPYEQFF.